These 13 T cell receptor beta chains were all obtained from the same sample, sequenced in a study of T cells in Graves' hyperthyroidism and ophthalmopathy. The investigators amplified TCR beta CDR3 regions from RNA transcripts. First-round RT-PCR with HTBI primers amplified the TCR CDR3 region. Using its own MiXCR run on the multiplex PCR reads, TCRdb lists one record per CDR3 protein. This sample has 350,000 to 450,000 distinct CDR3 sequences, with approximately 15% found just once. The sequenced material came from blood. These receptors originate from a woman aged 55-70 years with Graves' hyperthyroidism.

This chain connects TRBV29-1 to TRBJ2-4; possibly TRBD1 for D (5 bases). The CDR3 covers 19 residues. Per the germline V gene, CDR1 is SQVTM and CDR2 is ANQGSEA. V dropped 2 bases and J dropped 6 bases, with 29 bases sitting between them. The chain's CDR3 is CSVEIFLGGRQLQGNIQYF. The CDR3 DNA reads TGCAGCGTTGAAATCTTTTTAGGTGGACGACAGCTCCAGGGAAACATTCAGTACTTC. The full variable domain, its missing parts supplied by reference TRBV29-1 and TRBJ2-4, is SAVISQKPSRDICQRGTSLTIQCQVDSQVTMMFWYRQQPGQSLTLIATANQGSEATYESGFVIDKFPISRPNLTFSTLTVSNMSPEDSSIYLCSVEIFLGGRQLQGNIQYFGAGTRLSVL.

This chain uses TRBV20-1 with TRBJ2-3, with D unresolved. Germline values: CDR1 DFQATT, CDR2 SNEGSKA (reference sequence). Trimming took off 3 bases at V and 5 bases at J, with 12 bases between the two ends. CDR3 length: 13 residues. CDR3 in DNA: TGCAGTGCTAGCCGGGTATCCAGAGATACGCAGTATTTT. This codes for CSASRVSRDTQYF.

The rearrangement joins TRBV4-1 to TRBJ2-2, with D possibly being TRBD1 (5 bases). The CDR3 has 14 amino acids. Germline V lookup: CDR1 MGHRA, CDR2 YSYEKL. V gave up 3 bases and J gave up 5 bases, with 10 bases separating them. DNA for the CDR3: TGCGCCAGCAGCCACAGGGCCCGGACCGGGGAGCTGTTTTTT. Translating it yields CASSHRARTGELFF.

This clonotype was picked up a small number of times. The V and J genes are TRBV5-1 and TRBJ1-5; a possible D gene is TRBD1 (5 bases). This CDR3 comprises 15 residues. The V and J ends lost 2 bases and 0 bases respectively, with 9 bases between them. CDR1 and CDR2 from the germline V gene are SGHRS and YFSETQ. The CDR3 sequence is CASSFPTDSNQPQHF. The DNA of the CDR3 is TGCGCCAGCAGCTTTCCGACAGATAGCAATCAGCCCCAGCATTTT.

At least ten counts were recorded for this clonotype. This chain links TRBV20-1 with TRBJ1-6; D remains ambiguous. Deletions cut 4 bases from V and 8 bases from J, with 12 bases between. This CDR3 spans 13 amino acids. Germline-derived CDR1 and CDR2 are DFQATT and SNEGSKA (reference sequence). The CDR3 DNA reads as TGCAGTGCTAAATTCGCGGCCGATTCACCCCTCCACTTT. Its translation: CSAKFAADSPLHF.

This chain links TRBV19 with TRBJ2-1; D is perhaps TRBD1 (6 bases). From germline, CDR1 is LNHDA and CDR2 SQIVND (reference sequence). Trimming removed 4 bases at V and 9 bases at J, with 10 bases between. The CDR3 totals 12 residues. CDR3 loop: CASSKDRREQFF. CDR3 bases: TGTGCCAGTAGTAAAGACAGGCGTGAGCAGTTCTTC.

This clonotype was observed many times. Here the CDR3 reads CATSRDKGASGYYNEQFF. For the CDR3, the DNA is TGTGCCACCAGCAGAGATAAAGGGGCTAGCGGATACTACAATGAGCAGTTCTTC. The chain employs TRBV15 and TRBJ2-1; 7 nucleotides match TRBD2. CDR1 and CDR2 from the germline V gene are LNHNV and YYDKDF (reference sequence). J lost 3 bases, V lost 0 bases, and 11 bases had no gene match. CDR3 size: 18 residues.

This clonotype was observed many times. V gene TRBV4-1 combines with J gene TRBJ1-5; D gene ambiguous. The CDR3 length is 13 residues. CDR1 is MGHRA, CDR2 YSYEKL, per germline. V dropped 4 bases and J dropped 4 bases, with 8 bases sitting between them. CDR3 sequence: CASSRELNQPQHF. Written as DNA, the CDR3 is TGCGCCAGCAGCCGAGAGCTTAATCAGCCCCAGCATTTT.

Many counts were recorded for this clonotype. This sequence joins TRBV18 and TRBJ1-2, with a weak D call TRBD1 (5 bases). There are 13 residues in the CDR3. Trimming stripped 2 bases from V and 2 bases from J, with 6 bases between. In germline, CDR1 is KGHSH, CDR2 LQKENI. The CDR3 protein is CASSPAGNYGYTF. The CDR3 DNA is TGTGCCAGCTCACCAGCAGGGAACTATGGCTACACCTTC.

The V call is TRBV7-2, the J call TRBJ1-4; possibly TRBD1 for D (5 bases). CDR1 is SGHTA, CDR2 FQGNSA, per germline. The CDR3 loop spans 15 amino acids. The germline V and J ends were trimmed by 3 bases and 5 bases, with 13 bases remaining between them. This CDR3 is CASSFHTGPNEKLFF. CDR3 coding DNA: TGTGCCAGCAGCTTTCATACGGGGCCGAATGAAAAACTGTTTTTT.

A note on this clonotype: It may be a read error: a sequence one base away is much more abundant. This chain joins TRBV3-1 and TRBJ2-7, with 11 bases matching TRBD2. V lost 1 base and J lost 3; bases outside the gene matches: 5. Germline CDR1 LGHDT, CDR2 YNNKEL (reference sequence). This CDR3 has 16 amino acids. The CDR3 nucleotides read TGTGCCAGCAGCCAAGTCCGACTAGCGGGAATCTACGAGCAGTACTTC. Amino acid sequence: CASSQVRLAGIYEQYF.

This clonotype came up a few times. The chain has TRBV18 and TRBJ1-2; 8 nucleotides agree with TRBD1. This CDR3 is built from 15 residues. Germline trimming cut 3 bases from V and 6 bases from J; bases unmatched to any gene: 9. Germline V lookup: CDR1 KGHSH, CDR2 LQKENI. CDR3 nucleotides: TGTGCCAGCTCACCCCGCCAGGGGGCTGAAGATGGCTACACCTTC. Its protein product is CASSPRQGAEDGYTF. Based on the CDR3 plus reference TRBV18 and TRBJ1-2, the full variable domain is NAGVMQNPRHLVRRRGQEARLRCSPMKGHSHVYWYRQLPEEGLKFMVYLQKENIIDESGMPKERFSAEFPKEGPSILRIQQVVRGDSAAYFCASSPRQGAEDGYTFGSGTRLTVV.

J is TRBJ1-4 and V is TRBV29-1; TRBD1 might be the D (5 bases). This CDR3 has 14 amino acids. Trimming took off 7 bases at V and 1 base at J, with 13 bases between the two ends. Germline assignment: CDR1 SQVTM and CDR2 ANQGSEA. The CDR3 sequence is CSAGTRGTNEKLFF. DNA of the CDR3: TGCAGCGCCGGGACGAGGGGAACTAATGAAAAACTGTTTTTT.